This T cell receptor (beta chain) appears in the sequencing data of a study of T cells in Graves' hyperthyroidism and ophthalmopathy (dated by TCRdb to 2018 to 2020). Regarding the complete study: Peripheral blood was sampled at the time of initial diagnosis, prior to any treatment. To identify distinguishing TCR V-J signatures, a discovery cohort of around 98 patients was used, comprising 40 to 45 with Graves' ophthalmopathy and under 60 with stable Graves' hyperthyroidism. Whether ophthalmopathy could be predicted prospectively was tested in an independent validation cohort made up of about 18 hyperthyroidism patients plus 17 patients who later progressed to ophthalmopathy. For training and testing, the 100 or so patients in the discovery cohort were randomly divided in a 7:3 ratio. In six Graves' hyperthyroidism patients, the study also compared T-cell repertoires from thyroid tissue with T-cell repertoires from blood. Following sampling, methimazole starting at 30 mg daily was given to hyperthyroidism patients, and high-dose intravenous methylprednisolone was given to ophthalmopathy patients. The paper describes TCR Vbeta CDR3 sequencing of 135 peripheral blood samples, made up of under 50 ophthalmopathy patients, around 78 hyperthyroidism patients and 17 progressor patients.

Moderately to severely active disease, a Clinical Activity Score of at least 3, a NOSPECS grade of at least 4, and a duration under 3 months were present in ophthalmopathy patients. The study excluded patients with uncontrolled infections, other autoimmune diseases, pregnancy or lactation. Diagnoses were based on clinical symptoms, serum thyroxine and TRAb, thyroid ultrasound and orbital computed tomography. PBMCs were isolated from 7.5 to 10 ml of fresh peripheral blood by Ficoll-Paque density gradient centrifugation. Total RNA was extracted using Trizol reagent, and RNA quality was assessed on an Agilent 2100 Bioanalyzer. The table lists this clonotype with many counts. There is no known antigen for this receptor. The sample holds no much larger clone one base away, and base qualities are not on file. Results and caveats for the whole study, not just this receptor: Ophthalmopathy was separated from stable hyperthyroidism by a 13 V-J signature model, with over 85% sensitivity and about 81% specificity obtained in cross-validation and 80%/75% obtained in testing. Sample size was not statistically predetermined, and investigators were not blinded to group allocation. In validation, progression to ophthalmopathy was predicted by the model with 65% to 71% sensitivity and around 76% specificity, a median of approximately 6.5 months before onset. Most expanded thyroid clonotypes (frequency above 0.001) were also detected in blood, suggesting blood repertoires may reflect thyroid immune responses.

Here V drops 5 bases and J drops 4 bases, and the junction holds 8 bases not matched to any gene. According to the germline V gene (reference sequence), CDR1 reads DFQATT and CDR2 reads SNEGSKA. The CDR3 goes from the cysteine to the phenylalanine over 14 residues. Only the CDR3 region is kept as DNA, spanning 42 bases read in frame from base 1. TCR beta CDR3 regions were amplified from RNA transcripts. For the first round of RT-PCR on the TCR CDR3, the HTBI primer set was used together with the Qiagen OneStep RT-PCR kit. Libraries were constructed in a second round of multiplex PCR, after which size selection and purification were performed. The libraries were sequenced on an Illumina HiSeq2000 using paired-end 100 bp reads. Processing in the source paper ran as follows. SOAPnuke was used to process the raw data, throwing out any read that contained adapters or uncalled bases, had a mean Phred below 15, or lacked an exact constant-primer or identifier match. High-quality paired reads were merged with COPE v1.2.5, and unique nucleotide sequences were defined as clonotypes. MiTCR v1.1 was used to align the clonotypes against IMGT TRBV, TRBD and TRBJ reference segments. Only V-J combinations with frequency above 0.0001, covering 99.2% of repertoires, were analysed. The TCS score was defined as the ratio of F50 (clonal expansion) to E x V (chaos), calculated using BLOSUM62-based TCRdist between CDR3 peptides within each V-J. Welch's t-statistics and random forest reduced just over 500 V-J features to under 15, which were used in a naive Bayes classifier (R e1071). TCRdb handled the public reads itself, with Q25 trimming in fastp and clone calling in MiXCR, and kept productive beta chains. Rows are combined by CDR3 protein, so each entry shows the most common genes and DNA. For this entry, the V and J calls and clone size follow TCRdb and not the study's own pipeline. The sample table contains over 250,000 distinct CDR3 sequences; only one count was recorded for roughly an eighth of them. The top ten constitute approximately 35% of the sample.

The rearranged segments are TRBV20-1 and TRBJ2-1; TRBD2 aligns with 7 central bases. Material: blood. The receptor's source is a woman in her 40s with Graves' ophthalmopathy. The sequence in DNA is TGCAGTGCTGGGGGGGACTACCCGTACAATGAGCAGTTCTTC. It encodes CSAGGDYPYNEQFF.